A single sample is the source of the 5 T cell receptor beta chains below, sequenced in a study of cytomegalovirus exposure and HLA in healthy donors. Primers for the PCR totalled 60 Vbeta and 13 Jbeta. Some clones are missing from TCRdb's copy, which holds only in-frame ones; the method was immunoSEQ multiplex PCR. The sample contains around 160,000 clones, 60% to 80% of which appear only once. The sequencing sample was made of PBMCs. These TCRs come from a woman aged 40 to 50 in good health and CMV-seropositive.

V gene TRBV18 combines with J gene TRBJ2-5; D is unresolved. From germline, CDR1 is KGHSH and CDR2 LQKENI. With 4 bases removed from V and 2 bases from J, the gap between germline ends came to 5 bases. The CDR3 totals 12 residues. The DNA for the CDR3 is TGTGCCAGCTCACTGTATCAAGAGACCCAGTACTTC. Protein product: CASSLYQETQYF.

The V call is TRBV5-1, the J call TRBJ2-3; 10 bases line up with TRBD1. Germline V gives CDR1 SGHRS, CDR2 YFSETQ. The CDR3 consists of 14 residues. Trimming at V came to 3 bases and at J to 4 bases, leaving 2 bases not matched to a gene. CDR3 in amino acids: CASSSDRGADTQYF. The CDR3 DNA is TGCGCCAGCAGCTCGGACAGGGGGGCAGATACGCAGTATTTT.

This chain connects TRBV5-4 to TRBJ2-1; 9 bases align to TRBD2. The germline gives CDR1 SGHNT, CDR2 YYREEE (reference sequence). This CDR3 has 13 amino acids. Losses at the gene ends were 4 bases for V and 10 bases for J; bases not matched to a gene: 6. CDR3: CASSPELAGEQFF. DNA of the CDR3: TGTGCCAGCAGCCCTGAGCTAGCGGGGGAGCAGTTCTTC. Filled out from reference TRBV5-4 and TRBJ2-1, the complete variable domain reads ETGVTQSPTHLIKTRGQQVTLRCSSQSGHNTVSWYQQALGQGPQFIFQYYREEENGRGNFPPRFSGLQFPNYSSELNVNALELDDSALYLCASSPELAGEQFFGPGTRLTVL.

The chain has TRBV10-2 and TRBJ2-1; a weak D match, TRBD2 (6 bases). Germline CDR1 reads WSHSY; CDR2 reads SAAADI. V was cut by 10 bases and J by 7 bases, with 20 bases left in between. The CDR3 length is 14 residues. The CDR3 DNA follows: TGCGCCACCCACGGGGCGGGGTCAGGGAATGAGCAGTTCTTC. As protein: CATHGAGSGNEQFF.

The chain uses TRBV7-9 and TRBJ2-1; 9 positions agree with TRBD1. The V gene's germline CDR1 is SEHNR and CDR2 FQNEAQ (reference sequence). This CDR3 contains 15 residues. The junction had 7 bases not matched to a gene; V was cut back by 6 bases and J by 4 bases. This CDR3 reads CASSPWGQGYNEQFF. CDR3 coding DNA: TGTGCCAGCAGTCCTTGGGGACAGGGTTACAATGAGCAGTTCTTC.